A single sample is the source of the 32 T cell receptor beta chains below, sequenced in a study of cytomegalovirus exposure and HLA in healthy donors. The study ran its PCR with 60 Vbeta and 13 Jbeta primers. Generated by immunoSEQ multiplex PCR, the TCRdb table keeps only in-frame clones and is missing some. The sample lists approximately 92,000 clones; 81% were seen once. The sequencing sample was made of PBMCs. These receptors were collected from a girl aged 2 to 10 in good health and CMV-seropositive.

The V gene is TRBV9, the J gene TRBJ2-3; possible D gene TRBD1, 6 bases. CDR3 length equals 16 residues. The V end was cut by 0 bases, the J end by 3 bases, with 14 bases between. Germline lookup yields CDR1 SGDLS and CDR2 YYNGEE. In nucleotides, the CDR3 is TGTGCCAGCAGCGTAGCTTCGACAGGACGGACAGATACGCAGTATTTT. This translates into CASSVASTGRTDTQYF.

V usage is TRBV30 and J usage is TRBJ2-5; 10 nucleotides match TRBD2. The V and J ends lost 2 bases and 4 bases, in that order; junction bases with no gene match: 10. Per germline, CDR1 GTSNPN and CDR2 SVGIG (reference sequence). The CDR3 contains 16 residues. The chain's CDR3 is CAWSTHSTSGTETQYF. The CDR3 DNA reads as TGTGCCTGGAGTACCCATAGTACTAGCGGGACAGAGACCCAGTACTTC.

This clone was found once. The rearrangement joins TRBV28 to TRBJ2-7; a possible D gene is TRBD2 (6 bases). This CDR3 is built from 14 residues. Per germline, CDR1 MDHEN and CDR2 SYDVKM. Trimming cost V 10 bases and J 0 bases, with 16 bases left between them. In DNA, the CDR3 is TGTGCCACCACGGTTCGGGGGACCTCCTACGAGCAGTACTTC. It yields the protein CATTVRGTSYEQYF.

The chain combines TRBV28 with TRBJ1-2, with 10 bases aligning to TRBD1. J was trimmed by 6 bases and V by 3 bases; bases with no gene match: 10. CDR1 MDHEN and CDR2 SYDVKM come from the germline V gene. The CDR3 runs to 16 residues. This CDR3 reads CASSLGTQGTGDGYTF. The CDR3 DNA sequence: TGTGCCAGCAGTTTGGGGACTCAGGGGACAGGGGATGGCTACACCTTC.

In nucleotides, the CDR3 is TGTGCCAGCTGGCCCCAGTACTTC. This sequence encodes CASWPQYF. J is TRBJ2-5 and V is TRBV7-3; D is unresolved. Germline V gene lookup returns CDR1 SGHTA and CDR2 FQGTGA. CDR3 length equals 8 residues. Trimming shortened V by 8 bases and J by 9 bases, and 4 bases separated the two germline ends.

CDR3 nucleotide sequence: TGTGCCACCAGCAGAAAGGACAGTGGTAGGGAGCAGTACTTC. Protein sequence: CATSRKDSGREQYF. V usage is TRBV15 and J usage is TRBJ2-7; D may be TRBD1 (6 bases). Germline V CDR1 and CDR2: LNHNV, YYDKDF (reference sequence). This CDR3 spans 14 amino acids. With 2 bases removed from V and 7 bases from J, the gap between germline ends came to 15 bases. The full variable domain, with the rest looked up from reference TRBV15 and TRBJ2-7, is DAMVIQNPRYQVTQFGKPVTLSCSQTLNHNVMYWYQQKSSQAPKLLFHYYDKDFNNEADTPDNFQSRRPNTSFCFLDIRSPGLGDTAMYLCATSRKDSGREQYFGPGTRLTVT.

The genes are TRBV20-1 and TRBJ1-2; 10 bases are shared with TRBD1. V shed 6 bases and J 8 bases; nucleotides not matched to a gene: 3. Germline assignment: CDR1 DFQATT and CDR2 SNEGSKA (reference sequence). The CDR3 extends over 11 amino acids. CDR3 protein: CSADRGQGYTF. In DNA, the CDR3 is TGCAGTGCCGACAGGGGGCAGGGCTACACCTTC.

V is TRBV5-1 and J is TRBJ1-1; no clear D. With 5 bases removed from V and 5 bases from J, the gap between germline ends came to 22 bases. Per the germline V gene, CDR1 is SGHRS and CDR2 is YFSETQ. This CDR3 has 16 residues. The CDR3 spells CASSTTGESGYTEAFF. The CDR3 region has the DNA TGCGCCAGCAGTACTACGGGAGAGAGCGGGTATACTGAAGCTTTCTTT. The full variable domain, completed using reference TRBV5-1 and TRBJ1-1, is KAGVTQTPRYLIKTRGQQVTLSCSPISGHRSVSWYQQTPGQGLQFLFEYFSETQRNKGNFPGRFSGRQFSNSRSEMNVSTLELGDSALYLCASSTTGESGYTEAFFGQGTRLTVV.

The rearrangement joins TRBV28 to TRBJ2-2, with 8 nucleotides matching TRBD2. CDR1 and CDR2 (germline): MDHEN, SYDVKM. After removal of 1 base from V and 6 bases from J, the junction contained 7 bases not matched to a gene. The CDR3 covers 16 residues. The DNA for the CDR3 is TGTGCCAGCAGTTTATCGACTAGCGTATTTCCCGGGGAGCTGTTTTTT. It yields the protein CASSLSTSVFPGELFF.

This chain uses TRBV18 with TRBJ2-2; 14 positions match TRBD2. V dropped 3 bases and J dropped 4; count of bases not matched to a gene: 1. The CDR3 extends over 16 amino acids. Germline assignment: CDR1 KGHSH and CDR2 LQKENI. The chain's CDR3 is CASSPGLAGATGELFF. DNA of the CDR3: TGTGCCAGCTCACCGGGACTAGCGGGAGCCACCGGGGAGCTGTTTTTT.

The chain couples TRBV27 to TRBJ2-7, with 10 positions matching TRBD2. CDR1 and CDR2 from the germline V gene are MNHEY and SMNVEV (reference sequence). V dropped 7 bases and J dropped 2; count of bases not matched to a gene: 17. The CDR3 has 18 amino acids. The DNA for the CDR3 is TGTGCCAGCAAGAGCCGACGGCTAGCGGGAGCAAACCCCTACGAGCAGTACTTC. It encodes CASKSRRLAGANPYEQYF.

CDR3 region: CARSGATYEQYF. CDR3 DNA sequence: TGTGCCAGGTCAGGGGCAACCTACGAGCAGTACTTC. The chain combines TRBV27 with TRBJ2-7, with D possibly matching TRBD1 (6 bases). Trimming removed 9 bases from V and 2 bases from J, with 11 bases in between. The CDR3 totals 12 residues. Germline V gene sequence: CDR1 MNHEY, CDR2 SMNVEV (reference sequence).

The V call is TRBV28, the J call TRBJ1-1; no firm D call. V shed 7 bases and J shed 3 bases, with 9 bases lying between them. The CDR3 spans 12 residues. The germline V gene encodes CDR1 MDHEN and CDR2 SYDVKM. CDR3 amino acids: CASTLLYTEAFF. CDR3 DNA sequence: TGTGCCAGCACCCTTCTTTACACTGAAGCTTTCTTT.

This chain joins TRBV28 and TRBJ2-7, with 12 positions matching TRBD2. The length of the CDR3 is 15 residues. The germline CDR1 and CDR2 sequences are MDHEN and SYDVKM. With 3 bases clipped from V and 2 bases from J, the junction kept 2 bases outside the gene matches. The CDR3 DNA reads TGTGCCAGCAGTTTCAGGACTAGCGGGACCTACGAGCAGTACTTC. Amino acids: CASSFRTSGTYEQYF. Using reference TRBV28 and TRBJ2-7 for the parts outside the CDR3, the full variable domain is DVKVTQSSRYLVKRTGEKVFLECVQDMDHENMFWYRQDPGLGLRLIYFSYDVKMKEKGDIPEGYSVSREKKERFSLILESASTNQTSMYLCASSFRTSGTYEQYFGPGTRLTVT.

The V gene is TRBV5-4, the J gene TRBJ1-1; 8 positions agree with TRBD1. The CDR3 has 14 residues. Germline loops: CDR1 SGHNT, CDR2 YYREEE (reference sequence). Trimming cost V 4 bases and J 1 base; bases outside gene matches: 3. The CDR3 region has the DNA TGTGCCAGCAGCGCCGGGACAGGGAACACTGAAGCTTTCTTT. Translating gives CASSAGTGNTEAFF.

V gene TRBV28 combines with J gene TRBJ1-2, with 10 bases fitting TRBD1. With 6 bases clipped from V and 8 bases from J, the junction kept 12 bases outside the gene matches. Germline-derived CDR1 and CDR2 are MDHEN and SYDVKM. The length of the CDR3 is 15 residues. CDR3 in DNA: TGTGCCAGCAGCACTCCGGGACAGGGGATCGGGGGCTACACCTTC. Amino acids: CASSTPGQGIGGYTF.

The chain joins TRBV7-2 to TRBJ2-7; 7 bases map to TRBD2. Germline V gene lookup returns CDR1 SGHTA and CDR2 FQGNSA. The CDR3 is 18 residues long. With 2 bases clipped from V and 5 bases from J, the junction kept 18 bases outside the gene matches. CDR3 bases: TGTGCCAGCAGCTTACTCGGGGATCTTTTGGGGGAGGGGAACGAGCAGTACTTC. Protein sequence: CASSLLGDLLGEGNEQYF.

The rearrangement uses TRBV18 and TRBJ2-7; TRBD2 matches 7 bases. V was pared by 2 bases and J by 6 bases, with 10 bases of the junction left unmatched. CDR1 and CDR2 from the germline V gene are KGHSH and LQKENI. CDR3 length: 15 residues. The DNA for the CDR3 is TGTGCCAGCTCACCAAGCACTAGCGAAAGAGTCGAGCAGTACTTC. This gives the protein CASSPSTSERVEQYF.

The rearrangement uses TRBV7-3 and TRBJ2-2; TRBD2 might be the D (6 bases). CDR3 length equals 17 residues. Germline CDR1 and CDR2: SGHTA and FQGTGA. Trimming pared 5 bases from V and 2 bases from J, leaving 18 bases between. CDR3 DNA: TGTGCCAGCAGCCCGCCGGGGAGGAGGGGAAACACCGGGGAGCTGTTTTTT. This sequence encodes CASSPPGRRGNTGELFF.

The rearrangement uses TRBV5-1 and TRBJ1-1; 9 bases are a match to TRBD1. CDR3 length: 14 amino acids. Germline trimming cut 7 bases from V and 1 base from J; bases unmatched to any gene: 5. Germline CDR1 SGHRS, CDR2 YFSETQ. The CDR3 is CASAPTGGNTEAFF. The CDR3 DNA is TGCGCCAGCGCGCCGACAGGGGGGAACACTGAAGCTTTCTTT.

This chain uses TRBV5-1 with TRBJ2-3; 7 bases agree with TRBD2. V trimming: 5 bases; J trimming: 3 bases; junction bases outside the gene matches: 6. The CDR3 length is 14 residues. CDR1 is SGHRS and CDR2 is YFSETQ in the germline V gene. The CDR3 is CASSQRGLTDTQYF. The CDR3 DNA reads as TGCGCCAGCAGTCAGCGGGGTTTGACAGATACGCAGTATTTT.

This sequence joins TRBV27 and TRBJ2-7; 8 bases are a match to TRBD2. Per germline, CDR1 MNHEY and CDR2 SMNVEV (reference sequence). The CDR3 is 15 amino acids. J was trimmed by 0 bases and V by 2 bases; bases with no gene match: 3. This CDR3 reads CASSLRGGRSYEQYF. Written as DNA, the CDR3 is TGTGCCAGCAGTTTACGGGGGGGACGCTCCTACGAGCAGTACTTC.

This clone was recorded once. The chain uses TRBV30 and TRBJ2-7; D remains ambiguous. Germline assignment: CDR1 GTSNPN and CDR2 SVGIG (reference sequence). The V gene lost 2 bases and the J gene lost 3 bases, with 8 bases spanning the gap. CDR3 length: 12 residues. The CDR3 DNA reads TGTGCCTGGAGTCCTCCCGGCTACGAGCAGTACTTC. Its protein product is CAWSPPGYEQYF.

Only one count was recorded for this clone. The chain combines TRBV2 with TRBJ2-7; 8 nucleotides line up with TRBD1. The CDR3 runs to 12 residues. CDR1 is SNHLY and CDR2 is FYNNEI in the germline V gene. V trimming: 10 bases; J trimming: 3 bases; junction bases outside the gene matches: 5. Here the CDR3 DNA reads TGTGCCATCACAGGGGGAATCTACGAGCAGTACTTC. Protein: CAITGGIYEQYF.

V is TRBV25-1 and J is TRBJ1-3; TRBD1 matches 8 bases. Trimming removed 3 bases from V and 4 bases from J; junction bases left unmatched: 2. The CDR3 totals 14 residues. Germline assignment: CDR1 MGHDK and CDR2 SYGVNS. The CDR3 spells CASSETGVGNTIYF. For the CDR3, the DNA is TGTGCCAGCAGTGAGACAGGGGTCGGAAACACCATATATTTT.

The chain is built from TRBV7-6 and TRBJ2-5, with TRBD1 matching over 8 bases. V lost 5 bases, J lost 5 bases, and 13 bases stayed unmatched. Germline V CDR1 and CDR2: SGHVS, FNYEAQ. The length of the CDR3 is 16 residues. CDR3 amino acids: CASSKRTGKEWETQYF. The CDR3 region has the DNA TGTGCCAGCAGCAAGCGGACAGGGAAGGAGTGGGAGACCCAGTACTTC. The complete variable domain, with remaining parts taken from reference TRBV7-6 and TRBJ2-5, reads GAGVSQSPRYKVTKRGQDVALRCDPISGHVSLYWYRQALGQGPEFLTYFNYEAQQDKSGLPNDRFSAERPEGSISTLTIQRTEQRDSAMYRCASSKRTGKEWETQYFGPGTRLLVL.

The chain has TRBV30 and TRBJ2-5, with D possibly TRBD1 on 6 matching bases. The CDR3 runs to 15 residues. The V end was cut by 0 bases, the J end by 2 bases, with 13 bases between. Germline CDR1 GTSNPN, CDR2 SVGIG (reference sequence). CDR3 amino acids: CAWSVLGATQETQYF. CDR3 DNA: TGTGCCTGGAGTGTTCTGGGGGCGACACAAGAGACCCAGTACTTC.

CDR3 coding DNA: TGTGCCAGCAGTCAGGTCGGCGGGGGGTACGAGCAGTACTTC. Translating gives CASSQVGGGYEQYF. The V and J genes are TRBV5-4 and TRBJ2-7; 8 bases fit TRBD2. Looked up from germline, CDR1 is SGHNT and CDR2 is YYREEE (reference sequence). This CDR3 region has 14 residues. J was trimmed by 4 bases and V by 5 bases; bases with no gene match: 8.

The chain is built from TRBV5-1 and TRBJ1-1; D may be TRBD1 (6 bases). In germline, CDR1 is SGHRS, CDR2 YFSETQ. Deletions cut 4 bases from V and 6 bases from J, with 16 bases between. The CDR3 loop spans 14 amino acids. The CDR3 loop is CASSPTTGYPEAFF. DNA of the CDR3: TGCGCCAGCAGCCCAACCACAGGGTATCCTGAAGCTTTCTTT.

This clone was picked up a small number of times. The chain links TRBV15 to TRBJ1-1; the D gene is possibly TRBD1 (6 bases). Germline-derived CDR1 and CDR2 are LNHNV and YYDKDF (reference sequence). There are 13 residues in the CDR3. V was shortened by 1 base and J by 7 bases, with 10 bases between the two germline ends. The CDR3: CATSRGVRGEAFF. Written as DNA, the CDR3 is TGTGCCACCAGCAGAGGGGTCAGGGGTGAAGCTTTCTTT. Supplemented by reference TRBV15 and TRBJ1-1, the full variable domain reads DAMVIQNPRYQVTQFGKPVTLSCSQTLNHNVMYWYQQKSSQAPKLLFHYYDKDFNNEADTPDNFQSRRPNTSFCFLDIRSPGLGDTAMYLCATSRGVRGEAFFGQGTRLTVV.

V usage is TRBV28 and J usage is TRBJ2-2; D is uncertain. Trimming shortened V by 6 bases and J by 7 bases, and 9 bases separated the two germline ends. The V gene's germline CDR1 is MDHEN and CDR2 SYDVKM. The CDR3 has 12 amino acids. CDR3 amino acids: CASSHGRGELFF. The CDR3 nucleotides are TGTGCCAGCAGCCACGGTCGCGGGGAGCTGTTTTTT. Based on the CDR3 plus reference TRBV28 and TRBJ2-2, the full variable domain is DVKVTQSSRYLVKRTGEKVFLECVQDMDHENMFWYRQDPGLGLRLIYFSYDVKMKEKGDIPEGYSVSREKKERFSLILESASTNQTSMYLCASSHGRGELFFGEGSRLTVL.

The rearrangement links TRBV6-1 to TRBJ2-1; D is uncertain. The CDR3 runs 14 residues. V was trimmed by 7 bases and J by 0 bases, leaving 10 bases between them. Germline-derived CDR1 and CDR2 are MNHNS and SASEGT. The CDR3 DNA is TGTGCCAGCACTAGTTTGATCTCCTACAATGAGCAGTTCTTC. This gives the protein CASTSLISYNEQFF.